This TCR beta chain was obtained from a study of CXCR3-negative and CXCR3-positive naive CD8 T cells. Notes on the study in general: Both of the naive subsets showed about the same high diversity, but memory CD8+ cells had much less. Cryopreserved cells partially lost CXCR3 expression, and fresh PBMCs were used in most assays. TRB CDR3 hydrophobicity was greater in CXCR3-positive naive cells than in CXCR3-negative naive cells. Naive CXCR3-negative and CXCR3-positive cells had similar TRBV-TRBJ usage; memory differed.

As regards this clonotype: Its antigen is undetermined.

Germline V CDR1 and CDR2: SGHAT, FQNNGV. This CDR3 region has 15 residues. The naive CD8+ gate required CD45RO-CCR7+CD27+CD95- phenotype. 5' RACE that incorporated UMI labels was used to prepare the TRB cDNA libraries. With the 5' RACE reads reprocessed, TCRdb shows one record per CDR3 protein and no DNA. Its table lists about 150,000 distinct CDR3 sequences. This rearrangement joins TRBV11-2 to TRBJ1-1; the D gene TCRdb calls, TRBD1, cannot be checked with no DNA. This TCR derives from a human donor in good health. Some clones in this sample may be carry-over from other donors' samples. Material: naive CXCR3+ CD8+ T cells from blood. Subset in this sample: CD45RO-CCR7+CD27+CD95- naive CD8+ T cells expressing CXCR3 (TNR3+). This CDR3 is CASSSFIQGSTEAFF.